This is a list of T cell receptor beta chains from one sample in a study of OX40 agonist ivuxolimab in advanced cancers. TCRdb's copy holds only in-frame clones and misses some; the assay was immunoSEQ multiplex PCR. Of 65,000 or so clones listed, 88% are singletons. The sample in question was CD4+ or CD8+ T cells sorted from blood, obtained in a trial of the OX40 agonist ivuxolimab. The receptors here all came from an adult with an advanced solid tumor such as melanoma, head and neck, liver or kidney cancer. Both conserved end residues are part of each CDR3. D genes are given only for firm matches. The size field is filled for only some rows; it gives once, few, many or a size class.

CDR3,DNA,J,size,D,V
CATSRYTGGAEAFF,TGTGCCACCAGCAGATATACAGGGGGCGCTGAAGCTTTCTTT,TRBJ1-1,once,TRBD1,TRBV15
CASSLVLLVGELFF,TGTGCCAGCAGCTTAGTACTACTTGTCGGGGAGCTGTTTTTT,TRBJ2-2,NA,NA,TRBV7-2
CASSPPGQGVWSNQPQHF,TGTGCCAGCAGCCCACCGGGACAGGGGGTATGGAGCAATCAGCCCCAGCATTTT,TRBJ1-5,once,TRBD1,TRBV28
CASSETGGVQPQHF,TGTGCCAGCAGTGAGACAGGGGGCGTGCAGCCCCAGCATTTT,TRBJ1-5,NA,TRBD1,TRBV6-1
CASSLVTFGRDTEAFF,TGTGCCAGCAGCCTGGTAACGTTTGGGCGAGACACTGAAGCTTTCTTT,TRBJ1-1,once,NA,TRBV16
CASSLLVRGQGNQPQHF,TGTGCCAGCAGTTTATTGGTGCGGGGCCAGGGCAATCAGCCCCAGCATTTT,TRBJ1-5,NA,NA,TRBV28
CATMLTEAFF,TGTGCCACAATGCTCACTGAAGCTTTCTTT,TRBJ1-1,few,NA,TRBV2
CASSVGLGRGTEAFF,TGTGCCAGCAGCGTAGGGTTAGGTAGGGGGACTGAAGCTTTCTTT,TRBJ1-1,NA,NA,TRBV21-1
CASSPDSLETQYF,TGTGCCAGCAGCCCGGACAGCCTAGAGACCCAGTACTTC,TRBJ2-5,once,NA,TRBV7-2
CASRGRGYKTNTQYF,TGTGCCAGTCGTGGAAGGGGCTACAAGACAAATACGCAGTATTTT,TRBJ2-3,NA,NA,TRBV27
CASSPPEGAITGELFF,TGTGCCAGCTCACCACCGGAGGGGGCGATCACCGGGGAGCTGTTTTTT,TRBJ2-2,NA,NA,TRBV18
CASRQTGDPYGYTF,TGTGCCAGCAGGCAAACAGGGGACCCCTATGGCTACACCTTC,TRBJ1-2,few,TRBD1,TRBV6-5
CASSPNQGGSSGANVLTF,TGTGCCAGCTCACCCAACCAGGGTGGCAGCTCTGGGGCCAACGTCCTGACTTTC,TRBJ2-6,NA,NA,TRBV18
CASSPTGDRGNTIYF,TGTGCCAGCAGCCCGACAGGGGACCGTGGAAACACCATATATTTT,TRBJ1-3,NA,TRBD1,TRBV6-6
CASKGGSGQPQHF,TGTGCCAGTAAAGGGGGTTCTGGACAGCCCCAGCATTTT,TRBJ1-5,NA,NA,TRBV27
CASSYSGGGAETQYF,TGTGCCAGCAGTTACTCCGGCGGGGGGGCTGAGACCCAGTACTTC,TRBJ2-5,once,TRBD2,TRBV6-5
CARSLIGPGLTGDGGNQPQHF,TGTGCCAGAAGCCTAATAGGCCCGGGGCTAACCGGGGACGGCGGGAATCAGCCCCAGCATTTT,TRBJ1-5,few,NA,TRBV5-3
CASSLGGASSSYEQYF,TGTGCCAGCAGTTTAGGAGGGGCATCTAGCTCCTACGAGCAGTACTTC,TRBJ2-7,NA,NA,TRBV28
CASTSTPSQALGYGYTF,TGTGCCAGCACCTCGACCCCCTCGCAGGCCCTGGGCTATGGCTACACCTTC,TRBJ1-2,NA,NA,TRBV27
CASSGFAQGLNQPQHF,TGTGCCAGCAGTGGGTTTGCACAGGGGTTGAATCAGCCCCAGCATTTT,TRBJ1-5,NA,TRBD1,TRBV6-1
CASSPGQGATRKYF,TGTGCCAGCAGTCCGGGACAGGGAGCCACTAGGAAGTACTTC,TRBJ2-7,NA,TRBD1,TRBV27
CATSRDRTGGEAFF,TGTGCCACCAGCAGAGATCGGACAGGCGGCGAAGCTTTCTTT,TRBJ1-1,NA,TRBD1,TRBV15
CASSKGGVEKLFF,TGTGCCAGCAGCAAGGGAGGAGTTGAAAAACTGTTTTTT,TRBJ1-4,NA,NA,TRBV6-5
CASSPDIAASSEQYF,TGTGCCAGCTCACCAGATATCGCAGCTTCGAGCGAGCAGTACTTC,TRBJ2-7,NA,NA,TRBV18
CASSARQGITNYGYTF,TGTGCCAGCAGCGCCCGACAGGGGATCACTAACTATGGCTACACCTTC,TRBJ1-2,NA,TRBD1,TRBV11-2
CSALGFNEQFF,TGCAGTGCCCTAGGATTTAATGAGCAGTTCTTC,TRBJ2-1,NA,NA,TRBV20-1
CASRLGGSSTGNTIYF,TGTGCCAGCAGACTTGGGGGGAGCTCAACTGGAAACACCATATATTTT,TRBJ1-3,NA,NA,TRBV6-6
CASSQGARAVVRGTDTQYF,TGTGCCAGCAGCCAAGGAGCAAGGGCTGTTGTCAGGGGCACAGATACGCAGTATTTT,TRBJ2-3,NA,NA,TRBV14
CASSPLGLAGVPDEQYF,TGTGCCAGCAGCCCCTTAGGGCTAGCGGGCGTACCCGACGAGCAGTACTTC,TRBJ2-7,NA,TRBD2,TRBV14
CASSPLYLYGYTF,TGTGCCAGCAGCCCACTCTACCTCTATGGCTACACCTTC,TRBJ1-2,NA,NA,TRBV7-9
CATSTGNGNQPQHF,TGTGCCACCAGCACCGGGAACGGCAATCAGCCCCAGCATTTT,TRBJ1-5,NA,NA,TRBV15
CASTSSLAGRNTIYF,TGTGCCAGCACCTCATCTTTGGCAGGACGAAACACCATATATTTT,TRBJ1-3,once,NA,TRBV6-5
CASSHYGSSNTEAFF,TGTGCCAGCAGCCACTATGGGTCTTCGAACACTGAAGCTTTCTTT,TRBJ1-1,NA,NA,TRBV5-6
CASSYSRRGADTQYF,TGTGCCAGCAGTTACTCGCGGCGGGGAGCGGATACGCAGTATTTT,TRBJ2-3,NA,NA,TRBV6-5
CASSWGGLAGGDYEQYF,TGCGCCAGCAGCTGGGGAGGACTAGCGGGAGGGGATTACGAGCAGTACTTC,TRBJ2-7,NA,TRBD2,TRBV5-1
CASSLKTNTEAFF,TGTGCCAGCAGTTTAAAGACGAACACTGAAGCTTTCTTT,TRBJ1-1,NA,NA,TRBV28
CASSSGTEPYEQYF,TGTGCCAGCAGCTCCGGGACAGAGCCTTACGAGCAGTACTTC,TRBJ2-7,NA,TRBD1,TRBV28
CASSQEGGASDTQYF,TGTGCCAGCAGCCAGGAGGGGGGCGCTTCAGATACGCAGTATTTT,TRBJ2-3,NA,NA,TRBV11-3
CASSKVENTEAFF,TGTGCCAGCAGCAAAGTAGAGAACACTGAAGCTTTCTTT,TRBJ1-1,NA,NA,TRBV21-1
CASSSNLPTEGNTIYF,TGTGCCAGCTCATCCAACCTTCCAACCGAAGGAAACACCATATATTTT,TRBJ1-3,NA,NA,TRBV18